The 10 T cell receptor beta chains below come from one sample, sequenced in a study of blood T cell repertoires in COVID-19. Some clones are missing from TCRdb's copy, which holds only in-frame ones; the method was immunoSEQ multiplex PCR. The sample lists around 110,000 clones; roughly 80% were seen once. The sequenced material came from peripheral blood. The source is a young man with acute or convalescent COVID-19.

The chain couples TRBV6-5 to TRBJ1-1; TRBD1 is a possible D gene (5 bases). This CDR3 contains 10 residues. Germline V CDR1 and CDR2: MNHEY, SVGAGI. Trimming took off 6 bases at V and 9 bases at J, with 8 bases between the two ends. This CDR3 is CASRDSKAFF. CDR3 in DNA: TGTGCCAGCAGAGACAGTAAAGCTTTCTTT.

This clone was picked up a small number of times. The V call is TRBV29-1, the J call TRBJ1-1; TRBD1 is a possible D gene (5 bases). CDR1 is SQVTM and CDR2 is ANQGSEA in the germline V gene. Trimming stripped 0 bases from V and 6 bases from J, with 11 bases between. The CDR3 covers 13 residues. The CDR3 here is CSVEDREGPEAFF. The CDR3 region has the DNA TGCAGCGTTGAAGACAGGGAGGGTCCTGAAGCTTTCTTT.

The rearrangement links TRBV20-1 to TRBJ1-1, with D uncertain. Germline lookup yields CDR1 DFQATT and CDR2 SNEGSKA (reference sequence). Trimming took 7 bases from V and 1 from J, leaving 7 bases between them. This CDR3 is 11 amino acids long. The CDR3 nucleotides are TGCAGTGTAGCAGAGAACACTGAAGCTTTCTTT. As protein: CSVAENTEAFF.

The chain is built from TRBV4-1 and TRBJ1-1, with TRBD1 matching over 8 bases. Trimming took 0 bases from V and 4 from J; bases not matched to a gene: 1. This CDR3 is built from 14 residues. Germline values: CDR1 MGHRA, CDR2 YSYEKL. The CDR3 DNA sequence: TGCGCCAGCAGCCAAGAGGACAGGGCCACTGAAGCTTTCTTT. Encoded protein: CASSQEDRATEAFF.

The DNA of the CDR3 is TGTGCCAGCAGCTTAGCGCGCGGGGACTACAATGAGCAGTTCTTC. Translating gives CASSLARGDYNEQFF. J is TRBJ2-1 and V is TRBV7-8; TRBD2 might be the D (6 bases). V was pared by 0 bases and J by 3 bases, with 9 bases between. The CDR3 loop spans 15 amino acids. Germline CDR1 is SGHVS and CDR2 is FQNEAQ. Drawing the rest from reference TRBV7-8 and TRBJ2-1, the complete variable domain is GAGVSQSPRYKVAKRGQDVALRCDPISGHVSLFWYQQALGQGPEFLTYFQNEAQLDKSGLPSDRFFAERPEGSVSTLKIQRTQQEDSAVYLCASSLARGDYNEQFFGPGTRLTVL.

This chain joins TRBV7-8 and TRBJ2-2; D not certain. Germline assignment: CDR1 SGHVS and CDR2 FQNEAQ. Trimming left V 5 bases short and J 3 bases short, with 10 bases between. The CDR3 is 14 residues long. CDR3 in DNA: TGTGCCAGCAGCCCCCTGGCGGACACCGGGGAGCTGTTTTTT. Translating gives CASSPLADTGELFF.

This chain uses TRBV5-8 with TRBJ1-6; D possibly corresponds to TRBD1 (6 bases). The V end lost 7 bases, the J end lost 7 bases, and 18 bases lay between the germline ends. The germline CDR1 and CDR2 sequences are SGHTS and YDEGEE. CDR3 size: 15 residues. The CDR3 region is CASVTGGQGNSPLHF. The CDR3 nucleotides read TGTGCCAGCGTTACGGGCGGGCAGGGGAATTCACCCCTCCACTTT.

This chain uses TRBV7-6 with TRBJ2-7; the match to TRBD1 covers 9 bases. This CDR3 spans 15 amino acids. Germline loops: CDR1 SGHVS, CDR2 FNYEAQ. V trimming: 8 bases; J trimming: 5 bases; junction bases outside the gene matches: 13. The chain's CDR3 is CASGQKTGGRDEQYF. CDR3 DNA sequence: TGTGCCAGCGGCCAAAAAACAGGGGGCAGGGACGAGCAGTACTTC.

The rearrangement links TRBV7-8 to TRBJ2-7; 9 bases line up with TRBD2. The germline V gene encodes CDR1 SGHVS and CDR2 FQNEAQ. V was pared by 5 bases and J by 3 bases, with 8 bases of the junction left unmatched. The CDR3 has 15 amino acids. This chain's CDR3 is CASSRGAGGVYEQYF. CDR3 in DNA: TGTGCCAGCAGCAGAGGAGCGGGGGGCGTCTACGAGCAGTACTTC.

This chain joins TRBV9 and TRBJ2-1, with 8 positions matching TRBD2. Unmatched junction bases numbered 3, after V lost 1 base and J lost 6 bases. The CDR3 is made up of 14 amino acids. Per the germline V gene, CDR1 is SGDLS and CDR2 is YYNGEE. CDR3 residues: CASSVSSGTNEQFF. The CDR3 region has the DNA TGTGCCAGCAGCGTAAGTAGCGGGACCAATGAGCAGTTCTTC.